This paragraph covers one T cell receptor beta chain sequence. With 8 bases removed from V and 5 bases from J, the gap between germline ends came to 9 bases. CDR3 length equals 10 residues. The germline CDR1 and CDR2 sequences are GTSNPN and SVGIG (reference sequence). Each population that was sorted was more than 98% pure. Expressed TCRB transcripts got sequenced, as all isolated RNA was reverse transcribed. Here immunoSEQ multiplex PCR was the method, and the copy in TCRdb shows in-frame clones only, minus some. The sample has 200,000 to 250,000 clones, roughly 70% seen once. This record comes from a study of beta chain features in type 1 diabetes.

The chain combines TRBV30 with TRBJ1-1; D not resolved. The sample comprised naive CD4+ T cells from blood. The TCR originated in a man aged 30 to 39 in good health. In DNA form, the CDR3 reads TGTGCCGGGTGGGAGACTGAAGCTTTCTTT. It is translated as CAGWETEAFF.